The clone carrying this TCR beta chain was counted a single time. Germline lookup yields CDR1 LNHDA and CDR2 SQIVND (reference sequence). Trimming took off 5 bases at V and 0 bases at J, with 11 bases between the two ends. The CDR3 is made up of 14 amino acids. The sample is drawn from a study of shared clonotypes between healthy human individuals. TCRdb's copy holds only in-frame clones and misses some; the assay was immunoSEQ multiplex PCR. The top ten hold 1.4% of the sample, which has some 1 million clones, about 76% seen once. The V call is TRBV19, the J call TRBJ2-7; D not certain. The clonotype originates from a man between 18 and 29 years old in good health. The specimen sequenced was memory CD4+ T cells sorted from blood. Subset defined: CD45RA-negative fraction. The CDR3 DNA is TGTGCCAGTAGTCCCGGGTGGGGCTCCTACGAGCAGTACTTC. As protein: CASSPGWGSYEQYF.